This TCR beta chain was captured by sequencing in a study of STAT5B mutations in CD4+ large granular lymphocyte leukemia. This table comes from immunoSEQ multiplex PCR, and its TCRdb copy is limited to in-frame clones, with some not included. Of 32,000 or so clones listed, approximately 80% were seen once; the top ten hold about 4%. Trimming cost V 1 base and J 7 bases; bases outside gene matches: 4. The CDR3 covers 15 residues. CDR1 SGHRS and CDR2 YFSETQ come from the germline V gene. The chain is built from TRBV5-1 and TRBJ2-1, with 11 bases aligning to TRBD2. This sequence originates from a human donor in good health. The sequenced sample consisted of CD4+ T cells from blood buffy coats. DNA of the CDR3: TGCGCCAGCAGCTTGATGGCTAGCGGGAGGAATGAGCAGTTCTTC. Protein sequence: CASSLMASGRNEQFF.